This TCR beta chain emerged from a study of T cell clonotyping in hematopoietic cell transplantation. Looking at the study overall: Pretransplant recipient samples were taken after cytoreduction.

This clone was observed a few times. Its antigen is undetermined. Regarding the study as a whole: Recipient TCR diversity dropped after transplant; expanded clonotypes rose from day 30 to 180. Higher Inverse Simpson Index values in graft donor and pretransplant recipient predicted broader posttransplant TCR diversity. Few recipient clonotypes overlapped donors; over 95% were de novo at given depth.

Time point here: recipient sample about 28 days before transplant, after cytoreduction. The CDR3 sequence is 14 residues long. In germline, CDR1 is KGHSH, CDR2 LQKENI. The V end was cut by 0 bases, the J end by 3 bases, with 8 bases between. Generated by immunoSEQ multiplex PCR, the TCRdb table keeps only in-frame clones and is missing some. The sample carries about 45,000 clones, 80% to 85% recorded once. The sequenced sample was peripheral blood mononuclear cells, obtained before stem cell transplant. This receptor was identified in a man in his sixties with myelodysplastic syndrome. Some clones in this sample may be carry-over from other donors' samples. The chain employs TRBV18 and TRBJ2-5, with D possibly matching TRBD2 (5 bases). The CDR3 nucleotides read TGTGCCAGCTCACCACCGACGGGGAAAGAGACCCAGTACTTC. It is translated as CASSPPTGKETQYF.